These 26 T cell receptor beta chains originate from one sample sequenced in a study of blood T cell repertoires in COVID-19. Here immunoSEQ multiplex PCR was the method, and the copy in TCRdb shows in-frame clones only, minus some. This sample has over 200,000 clones, with 83% found just once. The source material was peripheral blood. These receptors were collected from a woman in her twenties or thirties with COVID-19, enrolled during active disease.

V usage is TRBV7-2 and J usage is TRBJ1-2; D uncertain. V lost 0 bases and J lost 0, with 8 bases in between. Germline V gives CDR1 SGHTA, CDR2 FQGNSA. CDR3 length: 15 amino acids. The CDR3 region is CASSLAGGPNYGYTF. CDR3 nucleotide sequence: TGTGCCAGCAGCTTAGCAGGAGGTCCTAACTATGGCTACACCTTC.

This clone occurred once. The rearrangement joins TRBV4-1 to TRBJ2-1, with D perhaps matching TRBD1 (5 bases). This CDR3 has 18 residues. From germline, CDR1 is MGHRA and CDR2 YSYEKL. The germline V and J ends were trimmed by 2 bases and 8 bases, with 25 bases remaining between them. The CDR3 loop reads CASSQPRQTLRGYDEQFF. CDR3 nucleotides: TGCGCCAGCAGCCAACCGAGACAGACCCTTAGGGGATACGATGAGCAGTTCTTC.

The chain has TRBV24-1 and TRBJ1-2; D is undetermined. This CDR3 contains 14 residues. Trimming shortened V by 1 base and J by 3 bases, and 8 bases separated the two germline ends. Per germline, CDR1 KGHDR and CDR2 SFDVKD. The CDR3 DNA follows: TGTGCCACCAGTGATTTCACCCAGGACTATGGCTACACCTTC. Encoded protein: CATSDFTQDYGYTF.

The chain links TRBV6-5 to TRBJ1-1, with TRBD1 as a possible D gene (5 bases). Germline V gene data show CDR1 as MNHEY and CDR2 as SVGAGI. V gave up 6 bases and J gave up 0 bases, with 14 bases separating them. The CDR3 contains 15 residues. CDR3: CASSPTGLMNTEAFF. In DNA form, the CDR3 reads TGTGCCAGCAGCCCCACAGGCCTAATGAACACTGAAGCTTTCTTT.

The chain is built from TRBV2 and TRBJ2-3; 8 bases agree with TRBD2. Germline CDR1 and CDR2: SNHLY and FYNNEI. V was clipped by 0 bases and J by 5 bases; unmatched bases: 7. This CDR3 is 16 amino acids long. The CDR3 bases are TGTGCCAGCAGTGAAGCGTTGGGACTAGGAATAGATACGCAGTATTTT. Encoded protein: CASSEALGLGIDTQYF. The full variable domain, completed using reference TRBV2 and TRBJ2-3, is EPEVTQTPSHQVTQMGQEVILRCVPISNHLYFYWYRQILGQKVEFLVSFYNNEISEKSEIFDDQFSVERPDGSNFTLKIRSTKLEDSAMYFCASSEALGLGIDTQYFGPGTRLTVL.

The J gene is TRBJ2-7, the V gene TRBV19; TRBD2 might be the D (6 bases). The CDR3 is 14 amino acids. Germline-derived CDR1 and CDR2 are LNHDA and SQIVND (reference sequence). Trimming pared 6 bases from V and 3 bases from J, leaving 15 bases between. CDR3 amino acids: CASSPWGGYYEQYF. The CDR3 bases are TGTGCCAGTAGCCCCTGGGGAGGATACTACGAGCAGTACTTC. Supplemented by reference TRBV19 and TRBJ2-7, the full variable domain reads DGGITQSPKYLFRKEGQNVTLSCEQNLNHDAMYWYRQDPGQGLRLIYYSQIVNDFQKGDIAEGYSVSREKKESFPLTVTSAQKNPTAFYLCASSPWGGYYEQYFGPGTRLTVT.

The rearrangement uses TRBV2 and TRBJ1-4; D unresolved. CDR3 length equals 14 residues. The germline gives CDR1 SNHLY, CDR2 FYNNEI. With 2 bases removed from V and 8 bases from J, the gap between germline ends came to 12 bases. The CDR3 is CASSELRDREKLFF. Here the CDR3 DNA reads TGTGCCAGCAGTGAACTGAGGGATCGGGAAAAACTGTTTTTT.

The chain couples TRBV7-6 to TRBJ1-1, with 7 bases lining up with TRBD1. The CDR3 runs 15 residues. Germline-derived CDR1 and CDR2 are SGHVS and FNYEAQ. Trimming took 1 base from V and 4 from J; bases not matched to a gene: 6. Here the CDR3 DNA reads TGTGCCAGCAGCTTAGAGACAGGGAGGAGCACTGAAGCTTTCTTT. Residues: CASSLETGRSTEAFF. Full variable domain (outside the CDR3, taken from reference TRBV7-6 and TRBJ1-1): GAGVSQSPRYKVTKRGQDVALRCDPISGHVSLYWYRQALGQGPEFLTYFNYEAQQDKSGLPNDRFSAERPEGSISTLTIQRTEQRDSAMYRCASSLETGRSTEAFFGQGTRLTVV.

The rearrangement links TRBV11-1 to TRBJ1-1, with 7 bases that match TRBD1. V lost 2 bases to trimming and J lost 5 bases; unmatched junction nucleotides: 5. The V gene's germline CDR1 is SGHAT and CDR2 FQDESV (reference sequence). The CDR3 extends over 14 amino acids. CDR3 sequence (DNA): TGTGCCAGCAGCTTAAACAGGGGCCGGACTGAAGCTTTCTTT. Translated, it gives CASSLNRGRTEAFF.

This sequence joins TRBV6-5 and TRBJ2-7, with D tentatively TRBD1 (6 bases). Trimming left V 8 bases short and J 2 bases short, with 16 bases between. Germline CDR1 reads MNHEY; CDR2 reads SVGAGI. The CDR3 runs to 14 residues. The CDR3 loop reads CASCLIDRTYEQYF. CDR3 in DNA: TGTGCCAGCTGCTTGATTGACAGGACCTACGAGCAGTACTTC.

V usage is TRBV28 and J usage is TRBJ1-2; D ambiguous. Deletions cut 3 bases from V and 3 bases from J, with 8 bases between. The CDR3 extends over 13 amino acids. CDR1 is MDHEN, CDR2 SYDVKM, per germline. The CDR3 DNA is TGTGCCAGCAGTTTTATGCCAGACTATGGCTACACCTTC. This codes for CASSFMPDYGYTF.

The chain uses TRBV3-1 (or the pseudogene TRBV3-2) and TRBJ1-4, with 7 bases lining up with TRBD1. V shed 1 base and J 6 bases; nucleotides not matched to a gene: 2. Per germline, CDR1 LGHDT and CDR2 YNNKEL (reference sequence). The CDR3 loop spans 14 amino acids. The CDR3 loop is CASSQGQGYEKLFF. The DNA for the CDR3 is TGTGCCAGCAGCCAAGGACAGGGTTATGAAAAACTGTTTTTT.

This clone has just a few counts. CDR3: CASSPVVDTQYF. The CDR3 DNA is TGTGCCAGCAGCCCCGTAGTTGATACGCAGTATTTT. The rearrangement uses TRBV7-2 and TRBJ2-3; D ambiguous. The CDR3 has 12 residues. V was cut by 5 bases and J by 6 bases, with 9 bases left in between. Germline V gene lookup returns CDR1 SGHTA and CDR2 FQGNSA.

With respect to this clone: A junction end diverges from the germline sequence, so it may reflect a read error. The V call is TRBV2, the J call TRBJ2-3; tentatively, D is TRBD2 (6 bases). Germline V CDR1 and CDR2: SNHLY, FYNNEI. The CDR3 consists of 10 residues. The CDR3 here is CASSEGTTEF. DNA of the CDR3: TGTGCCAGCAGTGAAGGGACTACCGAATTT.

The rearrangement uses TRBV7-2 and TRBJ2-5, with D maybe TRBD2 (6 bases). Germline CDR1 SGHTA, CDR2 FQGNSA. The CDR3 is 14 amino acids. Trimming took 0 bases from V and 5 from J, leaving 10 bases between them. The CDR3 here is CASSLAGGSETQYF. The CDR3 coding sequence is TGTGCCAGCAGCTTAGCGGGGGGTTCGGAGACCCAGTACTTC.

CDR3 sequence (DNA): TGTGCCAGCAGTTATACCCGGTACACAGATACGCAGTATTTT. Its translation is CASSYTRYTDTQYF. The J gene is TRBJ2-3, the V gene TRBV6-5; D unresolved. The CDR3 totals 14 residues. Trimming cost V 3 bases and J 2 bases, with 9 bases left between them. The germline CDR1 and CDR2 sequences are MNHEY and SVGAGI.

The V and J genes are TRBV5-1 and TRBJ2-2; no clear D. The germline gives CDR1 SGHRS, CDR2 YFSETQ. The CDR3 has 11 residues. The V gene lost 2 bases and the J gene lost 7 bases, with 3 bases spanning the gap. CDR3: CASSFSGELFF. DNA for the CDR3: TGCGCCAGCAGCTTCAGCGGGGAGCTGTTTTTT.

This chain connects TRBV7-6 to TRBJ2-7; D is perhaps TRBD1 (6 bases). CDR3 size: 18 residues. CDR1 is SGHVS, CDR2 FNYEAQ, per germline. V was cut by 6 bases and J by 2 bases, with 26 bases left in between. The DNA of the CDR3 is TGTGCCAGCAGTCTTGATCCAAATGGGACATTTAGTACCTACGAGCAGTACTTC. Its translation is CASSLDPNGTFSTYEQYF.

The gene calls are TRBV5-4 and TRBJ1-2, with 10 bases identical to TRBD1. The CDR3 has 14 amino acids. CDR1 SGHNT and CDR2 YYREEE come from the germline V gene (reference sequence). The V gene end was trimmed by 4 bases and the J gene end by 4 bases; junction bases not matched to a gene: 4. DNA of the CDR3: TGTGCCAGCAGCACACGGACAGGGGGCTATGGCTACACCTTC. The encoded protein is CASSTRTGGYGYTF.

This chain uses TRBV3-1 (or the pseudogene TRBV3-2) with TRBJ2-7, with 7 nucleotides matching TRBD2. This CDR3 comprises 15 residues. The germline V gene has CDR1 LGHDT and CDR2 YNNKEL (reference sequence). The ends lost 3 bases at V and 4 bases at J; junction bases unmatched: 9. CDR3 residues: CASSQAAGQEYEQYF. DNA for the CDR3: TGTGCCAGCAGCCAGGCAGCGGGGCAGGAATACGAGCAGTACTTC.

This clone turned up a few times. The J gene is TRBJ1-1, the V gene TRBV11-3, with D perhaps matching TRBD1 (6 bases). This CDR3 contains 12 residues. Germline V gene lookup returns CDR1 SGHNT and CDR2 YENEEA. V lost 4 bases, J lost 12 bases, and 15 bases lay in between. The CDR3 reads CASSWGQIGTFF. CDR3 nucleotides: TGTGCCAGCAGCTGGGGGCAGATCGGAACTTTCTTT.

Written as DNA, the CDR3 is TGTGCCAGCAGTGGTCTAGCTCCCGGGGAGCTGTTTTTT. Protein product: CASSGLAPGELFF. The rearrangement uses TRBV25-1 and TRBJ2-2; D is possibly TRBD2 (5 bases). The V and J ends lost 4 bases and 6 bases respectively, with 9 bases between them. The CDR3 totals 13 residues. The germline CDR1 and CDR2 sequences are MGHDK and SYGVNS.

J is TRBJ2-7 and V is TRBV7-2; 12 bases fit TRBD2. The trim removed 1 base at V and 4 bases at J, leaving 8 bases unmatched. CDR3 size: 17 residues. The germline CDR1 and CDR2 sequences are SGHTA and FQGNSA. The CDR3 reads CASSLDTSGGPPYEQYF. The CDR3, as DNA: TGTGCCAGCAGCTTAGATACTAGCGGGGGGCCTCCGTACGAGCAGTACTTC.

The chain recombines TRBV7-9 with TRBJ1-1; TRBD1 might be the D (6 bases). Germline CDR1 and CDR2: SEHNR and FQNEAQ (reference sequence). This CDR3 is built from 15 residues. V lost 5 bases to trimming and J lost 1 base, with 14 bases between them. The CDR3 bases are TGTGCCAGCAGCGGACAGCTATCGACGAACACTGAAGCTTTCTTT. Amino acids: CASSGQLSTNTEAFF.

The rearrangement uses TRBV5-1 and TRBJ1-1; D is undetermined. Germline V CDR1 and CDR2: SGHRS, YFSETQ. V was trimmed by 5 bases and J by 1 base, leaving 6 bases between them. This CDR3 is 12 amino acids long. DNA for the CDR3: TGCGCCAGCAGGTACAGGAACACTGAAGCTTTCTTT. Translated, it gives CASRYRNTEAFF.

This clone was seen more than once but under ten times. This sequence joins TRBV18 and TRBJ1-2, with TRBD1 matching 10 bases. The CDR3 runs to 13 residues. V gave up 4 bases and J gave up 8 bases; unmatched junction bases: 4. Germline lookup yields CDR1 KGHSH and CDR2 LQKENI. The CDR3 DNA reads TGTGCCAGCTCACTGGGGACAGGGGAAGGCTACACCTTC. This translates into CASSLGTGEGYTF.